This T cell receptor (beta chain) was captured by sequencing in a study of T-cell memory formation after mild COVID-19. The CDR3 has 12 residues. Germline V gives CDR1 MGHRA, CDR2 YSYEKL. Trimming took off 3 bases at V and 6 bases at J, with 7 bases between the two ends. Broader study findings: A subset of responding clones appeared in pre-infection memory, suggesting cross-reactive memory joined.

TCRdb re-called the 5' RACE reads with MiXCR, one entry per CDR3 protein. Here the sample spans tens of thousands of distinct CDR3 sequences, around 15% being singletons. Turning to this clonotype: The antigen is not known. It may be a read error: a sequence one base away is much more abundant.

The chain recombines TRBV4-1 with TRBJ2-3; D remains ambiguous. The source material was PBMCs or a T cell subset sorted from them (not recorded which). The TCR originated in an adult woman who had mild COVID-19 (a few samples of this study predate the infection). Cell type and time point are not known. The CDR3 DNA reads TGCGCCAGCAGCCACGAAGGGGATACGCAGTATTTT. It is translated as CASSHEGDTQYF.